The 5 T cell receptor beta chains presented below share a single source sample, sequenced in a study of blood T cell repertoires in COVID-19. Profiled with immunoSEQ multiplex PCR; TCRdb holds only in-frame clones, not every one. The table records 250,000 to 300,000 clones, around 84% of them present only once. The sequenced sample consisted of peripheral blood. The origin of the receptors is a woman in her sixties or seventies with COVID-19, enrolled during active disease.

The J gene is TRBJ1-1, the V gene TRBV15; TRBD1 might be the D (5 bases). CDR3 length: 13 amino acids. The V and J ends lost 0 bases and 11 bases respectively, with 13 bases between them. CDR1 is LNHNV and CDR2 is YYDKDF in the germline V gene (reference sequence). This CDR3 reads CATSRDIQGWAFF. CDR3 DNA: TGTGCCACCAGCAGAGATATCCAGGGATGGGCTTTCTTT.

This sequence joins TRBV6-5 and TRBJ1-3, with a weak D call TRBD1 (5 bases). Trimming left V 2 bases short and J 4 bases short, with 12 bases between. Germline V gene data show CDR1 as MNHEY and CDR2 as SVGAGI. CDR3 length: 15 residues. For the CDR3, the DNA is TGTGCCAGCAGTTACGCTTCAGGGTGCGGAAACACCATATATTTT. Its translation is CASSYASGCGNTIYF.

The chain recombines TRBV30 with TRBJ1-1; TRBD1 matches 10 bases. The CDR3 loop spans 13 amino acids. The ends lost 2 bases at V and 6 bases at J; junction bases unmatched: 3. Germline V CDR1 and CDR2: GTSNPN, SVGIG (reference sequence). The CDR3, as DNA: TGTGCCTGGAGTCCCGGGACAGGGGCTGAAGCTTTCTTT. It encodes CAWSPGTGAEAFF.

V gene TRBV11-2 combines with J gene TRBJ2-7, with D tentatively TRBD2 (5 bases). The CDR3 runs 16 residues. Germline V CDR1 and CDR2: SGHAT, FQNNGV. The germline V and J ends were trimmed by 5 bases and 1 base, with 18 bases remaining between them. CDR3: CASSPRRGRRSYEQYF. CDR3 nucleotides: TGTGCCAGCAGCCCCCGCCGAGGGCGTCGATCCTACGAGCAGTACTTC.

The chain carries TRBV2 and TRBJ2-3, with TRBD2 matching 12 bases. From germline, CDR1 is SNHLY and CDR2 FYNNEI. The CDR3 is 15 residues long. The V segment lost 4 bases and the J segment 5 bases; nucleotides outside the gene matches: 4. The CDR3 spells CASSVASGRVDTQYF. The CDR3 DNA reads TGTGCCAGCAGTGTAGCTAGCGGGAGGGTAGATACGCAGTATTTT.